This T cell receptor beta chain was obtained from a study of tumor-infiltrating lymphocytes in primary liver carcinoma. Total RNA (around 500 ng) served as template for TCR beta cDNA synthesis primed by a constant-region primer. TCR beta libraries came from three nested multiplex PCR rounds using slightly modified ARM-PCR. MiXCR was run by TCRdb on the multiplex PCR reads, yielding one entry per CDR3 protein. Of about 44,000 distinct CDR3 sequences in the sample, about 73% are singletons; the top ten hold over 25%. Unsorted bulk tissue, about 17-33 mg of it, served as the source for co-extraction of RNA and DNA. Each sampled tumor had five separate regions taken from it. The sample holds a few counts of this clonotype. This clone may be a read error of a much larger clone one base away. Source material: liver tumor tissue from sampling region 3. Subset: tumor region T3, left-lateral pole. This TCR derives from a man aged 40-49 years with primary liver carcinoma and hepatitis B virus infection.

The CDR3, as DNA: TGTGCCAGCTCCGAGGGAATTGGCACCGGGGAGCTGCTTTTT. Translating gives CASSEGIGTGELLF. The chain is built from TRBV6-5 and TRBJ2-2, with D possibly being TRBD2 (5 bases). Germline V CDR1 and CDR2: MNHEY, SVGAGI. This CDR3 spans 14 amino acids.